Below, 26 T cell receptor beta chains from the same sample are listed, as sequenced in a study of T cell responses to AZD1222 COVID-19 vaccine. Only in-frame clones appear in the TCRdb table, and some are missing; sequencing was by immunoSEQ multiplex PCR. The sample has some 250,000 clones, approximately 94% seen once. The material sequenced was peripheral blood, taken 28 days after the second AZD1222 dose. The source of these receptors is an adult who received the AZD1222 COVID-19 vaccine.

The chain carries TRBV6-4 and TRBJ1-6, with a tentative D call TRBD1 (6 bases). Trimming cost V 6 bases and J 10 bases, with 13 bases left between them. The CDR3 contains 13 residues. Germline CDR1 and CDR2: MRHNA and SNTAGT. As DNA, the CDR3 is TGTGCCAGCAGCGAGGGGGGAAGGTCACCCCTCCACTTT. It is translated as CASSEGGRSPLHF.

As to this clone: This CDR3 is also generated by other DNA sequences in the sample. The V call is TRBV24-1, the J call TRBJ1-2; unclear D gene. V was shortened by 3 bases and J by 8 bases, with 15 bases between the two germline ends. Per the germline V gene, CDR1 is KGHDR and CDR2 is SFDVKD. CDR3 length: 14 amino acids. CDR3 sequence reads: CATSDPRTGGGYTF. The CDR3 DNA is TGTGCCACCAGTGATCCGCGGACGGGCGGCGGCTACACCTTC.

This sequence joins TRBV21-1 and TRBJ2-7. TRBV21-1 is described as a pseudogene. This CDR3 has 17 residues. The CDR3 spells CASSKVENRTVPYEQYF. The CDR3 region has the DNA TGTGCCAGCAGCAAGGTCGAAAATAGGACGGTCCCCTACGAGCAGTACTTC.

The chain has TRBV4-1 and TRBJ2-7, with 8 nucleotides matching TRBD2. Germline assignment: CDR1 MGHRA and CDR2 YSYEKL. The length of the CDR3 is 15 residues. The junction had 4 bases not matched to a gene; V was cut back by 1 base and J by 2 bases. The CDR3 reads CASSQGPGGAYEQYF. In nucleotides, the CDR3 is TGCGCCAGCAGCCAAGGGCCGGGGGGGGCCTACGAGCAGTACTTC.

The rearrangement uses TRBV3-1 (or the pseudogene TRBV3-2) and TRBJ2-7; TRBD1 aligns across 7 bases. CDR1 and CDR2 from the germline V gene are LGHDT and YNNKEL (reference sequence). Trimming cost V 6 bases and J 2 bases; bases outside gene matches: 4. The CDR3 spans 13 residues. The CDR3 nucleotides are TGTGCCAGCAGTTACAGGGGTACCTACGAGCAGTACTTC. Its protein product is CASSYRGTYEQYF.

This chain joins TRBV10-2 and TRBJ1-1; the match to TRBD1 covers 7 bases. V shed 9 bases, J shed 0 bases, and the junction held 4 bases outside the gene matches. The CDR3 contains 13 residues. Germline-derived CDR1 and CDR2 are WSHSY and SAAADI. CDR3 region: CASEGALNTEAFF. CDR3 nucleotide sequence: TGCGCCAGTGAGGGGGCCTTGAACACTGAAGCTTTCTTT.

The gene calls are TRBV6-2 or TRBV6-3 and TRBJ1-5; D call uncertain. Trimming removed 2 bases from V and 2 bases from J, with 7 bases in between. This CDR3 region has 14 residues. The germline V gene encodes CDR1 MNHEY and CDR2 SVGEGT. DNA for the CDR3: TGTGCCAGCAGTTACCGACAACGCAATCAGCCCCAGCATTTT. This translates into CASSYRQRNQPQHF.

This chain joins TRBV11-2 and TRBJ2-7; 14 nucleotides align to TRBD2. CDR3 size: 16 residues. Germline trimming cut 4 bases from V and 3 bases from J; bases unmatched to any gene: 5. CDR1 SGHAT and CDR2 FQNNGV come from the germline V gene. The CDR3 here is CASSSPTSGRVYEQYF. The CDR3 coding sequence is TGTGCCAGCAGCTCTCCGACTAGCGGGAGGGTCTACGAGCAGTACTTC. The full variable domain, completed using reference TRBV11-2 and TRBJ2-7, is EAGVAQSPRYKIIEKRQSVAFWCNPISGHATLYWYQQILGQGPKLLIQFQNNGVVDDSQLPKDRFSAERLKGVDSTLKIQPAKLEDSAVYLCASSSPTSGRVYEQYFGPGTRLTVT.

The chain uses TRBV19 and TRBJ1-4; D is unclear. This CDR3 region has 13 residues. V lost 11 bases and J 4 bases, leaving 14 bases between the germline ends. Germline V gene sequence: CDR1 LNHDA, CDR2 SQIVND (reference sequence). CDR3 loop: CACSRRDNEKLFF. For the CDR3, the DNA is TGTGCCTGCTCGAGGCGGGATAATGAAAAACTGTTTTTT.

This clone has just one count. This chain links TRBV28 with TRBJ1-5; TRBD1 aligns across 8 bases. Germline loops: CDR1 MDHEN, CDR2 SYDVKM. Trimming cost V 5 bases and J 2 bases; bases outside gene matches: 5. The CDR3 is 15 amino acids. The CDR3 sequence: CASSSLGQGNQPQHF. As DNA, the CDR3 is TGTGCCAGCAGTAGCCTGGGACAGGGCAATCAGCCCCAGCATTTT.

The CDR3 coding sequence is TGCGCCAGCAGCTTGGCGAGCCAAGGATCCTACGAGCAGTACTTC. Translation: CASSLASQGSYEQYF. This rearrangement joins TRBV5-1 to TRBJ2-7; unclear D gene. Per the germline V gene, CDR1 is SGHRS and CDR2 is YFSETQ. V lost 0 bases and J 1 base, leaving 11 bases between the germline ends. There are 15 residues in the CDR3.

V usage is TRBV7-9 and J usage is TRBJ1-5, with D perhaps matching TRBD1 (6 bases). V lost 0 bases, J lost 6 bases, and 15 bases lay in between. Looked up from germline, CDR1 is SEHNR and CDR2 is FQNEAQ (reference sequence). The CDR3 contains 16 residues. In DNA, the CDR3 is TGTGCCAGCAGCTTAGCGGGGCCAGGGGTTGGTCAGCCCCAGCATTTT. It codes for CASSLAGPGVGQPQHF.

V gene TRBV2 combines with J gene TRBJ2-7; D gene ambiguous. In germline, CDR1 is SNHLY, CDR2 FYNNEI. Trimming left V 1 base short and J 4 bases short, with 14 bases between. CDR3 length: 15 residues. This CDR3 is CASSEGVQPIYEQYF. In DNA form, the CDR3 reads TGTGCCAGCAGTGAAGGGGTACAGCCAATTTACGAGCAGTACTTC. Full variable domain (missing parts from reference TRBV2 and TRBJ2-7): EPEVTQTPSHQVTQMGQEVILRCVPISNHLYFYWYRQILGQKVEFLVSFYNNEISEKSEIFDDQFSVERPDGSNFTLKIRSTKLEDSAMYFCASSEGVQPIYEQYFGPGTRLTVT.

In nucleotides, the CDR3 is TGTGCCAGCAGCGCGGTCGGGACTAATGAAAAACTGTTTTTT. Translation gives CASSAVGTNEKLFF. J is TRBJ1-4 and V is TRBV9; no reliable D call. V was shortened by 3 bases and J by 2 bases, with 8 bases between the two germline ends. The CDR3 contains 14 residues. Germline assignment: CDR1 SGDLS and CDR2 YYNGEE.

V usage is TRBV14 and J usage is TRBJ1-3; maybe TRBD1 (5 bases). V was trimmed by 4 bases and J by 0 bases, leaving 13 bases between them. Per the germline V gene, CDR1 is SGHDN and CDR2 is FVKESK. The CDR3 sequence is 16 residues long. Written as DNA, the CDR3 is TGTGCCAGCAGCCCTGGGGGACTCCCCTCTGGAAACACCATATATTTT. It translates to CASSPGGLPSGNTIYF.

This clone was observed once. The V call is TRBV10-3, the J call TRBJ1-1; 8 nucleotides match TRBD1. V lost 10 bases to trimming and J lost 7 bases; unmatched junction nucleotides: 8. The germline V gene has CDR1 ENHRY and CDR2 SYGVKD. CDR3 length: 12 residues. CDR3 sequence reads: CATWTGWDEAFF. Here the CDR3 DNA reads TGTGCCACCTGGACAGGGTGGGATGAAGCTTTCTTT.

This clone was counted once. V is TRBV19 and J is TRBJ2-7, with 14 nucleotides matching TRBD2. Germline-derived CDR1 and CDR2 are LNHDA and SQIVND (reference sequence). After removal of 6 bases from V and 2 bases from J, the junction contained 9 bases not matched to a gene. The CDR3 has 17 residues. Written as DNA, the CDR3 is TGTGCCAGTAGCCGCGGGACTAGCGGGAGAGGCCCCTACGAGCAGTACTTC. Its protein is CASSRGTSGRGPYEQYF. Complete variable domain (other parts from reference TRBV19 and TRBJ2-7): DGGITQSPKYLFRKEGQNVTLSCEQNLNHDAMYWYRQDPGQGLRLIYYSQIVNDFQKGDIAEGYSVSREKKESFPLTVTSAQKNPTAFYLCASSRGTSGRGPYEQYFGPGTRLTVT.

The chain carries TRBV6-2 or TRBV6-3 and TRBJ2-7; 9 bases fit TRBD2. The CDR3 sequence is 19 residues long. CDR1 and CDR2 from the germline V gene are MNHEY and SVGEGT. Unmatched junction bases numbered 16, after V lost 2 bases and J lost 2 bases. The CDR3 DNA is TGTGCCAGCAGTTACAATGTATTAGCGGGGGCCTCGGGGACCTACGAGCAGTACTTC. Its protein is CASSYNVLAGASGTYEQYF.

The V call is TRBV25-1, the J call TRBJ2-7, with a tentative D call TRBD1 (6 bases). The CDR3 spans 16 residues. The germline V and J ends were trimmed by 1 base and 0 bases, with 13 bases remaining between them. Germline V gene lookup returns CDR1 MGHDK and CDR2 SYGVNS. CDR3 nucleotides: TGTGCCAGCAGTGAATGGGGGCAGGGCCCCTCCTACGAGCAGTACTTC. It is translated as CASSEWGQGPSYEQYF.

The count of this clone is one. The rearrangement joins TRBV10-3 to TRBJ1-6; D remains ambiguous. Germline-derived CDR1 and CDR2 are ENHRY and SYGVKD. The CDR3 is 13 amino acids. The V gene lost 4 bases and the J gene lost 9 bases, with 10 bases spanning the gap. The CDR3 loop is CAISGPAGSPLHF. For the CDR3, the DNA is TGTGCCATCAGTGGACCCGCCGGTTCACCCCTCCACTTT.

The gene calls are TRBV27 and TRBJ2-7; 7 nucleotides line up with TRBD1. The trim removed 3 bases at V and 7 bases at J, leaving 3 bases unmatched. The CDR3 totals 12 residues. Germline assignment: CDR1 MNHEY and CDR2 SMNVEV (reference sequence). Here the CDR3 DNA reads TGTGCCAGCAGTTTGCTGACAGGGGAGCAGTACTTC. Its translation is CASSLLTGEQYF.

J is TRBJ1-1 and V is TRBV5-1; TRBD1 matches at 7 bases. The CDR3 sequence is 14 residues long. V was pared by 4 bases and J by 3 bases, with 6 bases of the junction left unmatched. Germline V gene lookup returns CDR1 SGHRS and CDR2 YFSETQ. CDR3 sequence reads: CASSPGGLDTEAFF. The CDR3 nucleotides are TGCGCCAGCAGCCCAGGGGGGTTGGACACTGAAGCTTTCTTT.

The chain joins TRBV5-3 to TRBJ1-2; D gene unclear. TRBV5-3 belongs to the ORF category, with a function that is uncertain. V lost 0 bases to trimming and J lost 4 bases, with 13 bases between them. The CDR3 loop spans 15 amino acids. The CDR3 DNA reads TGTGCCAGAAGCTTGGCGGAGGGCAGCATCTATGGCTACACCTTC. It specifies CARSLAEGSIYGYTF.

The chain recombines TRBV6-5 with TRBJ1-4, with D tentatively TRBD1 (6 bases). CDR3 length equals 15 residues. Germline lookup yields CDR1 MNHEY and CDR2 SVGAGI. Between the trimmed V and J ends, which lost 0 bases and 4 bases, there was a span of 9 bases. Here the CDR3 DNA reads TGTGCCAGCAGTTACTCGACAGGCTATAATGAAAAACTGTTTTTT. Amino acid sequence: CASSYSTGYNEKLFF.

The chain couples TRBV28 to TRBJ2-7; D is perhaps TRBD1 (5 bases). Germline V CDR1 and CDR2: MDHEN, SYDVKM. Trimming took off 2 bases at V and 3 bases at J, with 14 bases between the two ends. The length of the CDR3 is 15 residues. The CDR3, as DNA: TGTGCCAGCAGTTTAATCCCGGACAATAACTACGAGCAGTACTTC. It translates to CASSLIPDNNYEQYF.

DNA of the CDR3: TGTGCCAGCAGCTCGGACTTGAATGAGCAGTTCTTC. Translated: CASSSDLNEQFF. The chain is built from TRBV5-4 and TRBJ2-1; D might be TRBD2 (5 bases). V lost 3 bases and J lost 7, with 8 bases in between. The germline gives CDR1 SGHNT, CDR2 YYREEE (reference sequence). The CDR3 consists of 12 residues.